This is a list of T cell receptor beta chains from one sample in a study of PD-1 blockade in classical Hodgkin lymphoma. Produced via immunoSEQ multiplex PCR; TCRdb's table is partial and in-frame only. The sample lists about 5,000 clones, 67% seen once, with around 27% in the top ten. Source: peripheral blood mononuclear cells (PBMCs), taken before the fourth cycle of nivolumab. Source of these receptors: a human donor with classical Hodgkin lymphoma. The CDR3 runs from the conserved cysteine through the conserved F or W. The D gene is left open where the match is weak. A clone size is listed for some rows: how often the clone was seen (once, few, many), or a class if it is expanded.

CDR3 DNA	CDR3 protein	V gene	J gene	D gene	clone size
TGCGCCAGCAGCTGGTCGGGACAGAGAAACACCGGGGAGCTGTTTTTT	CASSWSGQRNTGELFF	TRBV5-1	TRBJ2-2	TRBD1	few
TGTGCCATCAGCCCATGGACTAGATTTTCTAATGAGCAGTTCTTC	CAISPWTRFSNEQFF	TRBV10-3	TRBJ2-1	TRBD2	-
TGTGCCAGCAATAACGCTGCCTACGAGCAGTACTTC	CASNNAAYEQYF	TRBV6-1	TRBJ2-7	-	-
TGTGCCAGCAGCGGTGGGTTGCCCCGGGGCATTCAGTACTTC	CASSGGLPRGIQYF	TRBV28	TRBJ2-4	-	-
TGCAGCGGAAACAAAAGAAGCTCCTACAATGAGCAGTTCTTC	CSGNKRSSYNEQFF	TRBV29-1	TRBJ2-1	-	-
TGCGCCACCTCCTCAGGGGGGACAACTAGCTATGGCTACACCTTC	CATSSGGTTSYGYTF	TRBV5-1	TRBJ1-2	TRBD1	large
TGTGCCAGCAGCCAAGACTACAGCGAGCAGTACTTC	CASSQDYSEQYF	TRBV4-2	TRBJ2-7	-	-
TGTGCCAGCTTTTCCCGGGACAGGGGACCCTACGAGCAGTACTTC	CASFSRDRGPYEQYF	TRBV28	TRBJ2-7	TRBD1	-
TGTGCCAGCAGCTTTGGACAAACGAGCACAGATACGCAGTATTTT	CASSFGQTSTDTQYF	TRBV5-6	TRBJ2-3	-	-
TGTGCCAGCAGCCCCTGGGGGGGTACGAACACCGGGGAGCTGTTTTTT	CASSPWGGTNTGELFF	TRBV5-5	TRBJ2-2	TRBD2	few
TGTGCCAGCAGCCAGTACACCTACGAGCAGTACTTC	CASSQYTYEQYF	TRBV5-6	TRBJ2-7	-	-
TGCGCCAGCAGCTCCGGTGAAGGCTGGAGCACTGAAGCTTTCTTT	CASSSGEGWSTEAFF	TRBV5-1	TRBJ1-1	-	-
TGTGCCAGCAGCCTGGAGGTGGGGGGGAGAGAGACCCAGTACTTC	CASSLEVGGRETQYF	TRBV7-2	TRBJ2-5	TRBD2	-
TGTGCCACCACACCGGGACAGGGCGGCAATGAGCAGTTCTTC	CATTPGQGGNEQFF	TRBV2	TRBJ2-1	TRBD1	-
TGTGCCAGCAGTTACCGGACTAGCGGGTTGACAGATACGCAGTATTTT	CASSYRTSGLTDTQYF	TRBV6-5	TRBJ2-3	TRBD2	-
TGTGCCAGCAATGGCTACGAGCAGTACTTC	CASNGYEQYF	TRBV25-1	TRBJ2-7	-	-
TGTGCCAGCAGCGTAGTAGGGACTAGCGGGGAAAATGAGCAGTTCTTC	CASSVVGTSGENEQFF	TRBV9	TRBJ2-1	TRBD2	few
TGTGCCAGCAGTGAAAAGGACAGGGTCTATGGCTACACCTTC	CASSEKDRVYGYTF	TRBV2	TRBJ1-2	TRBD1	-
TGTGCCAGCGGGCGGGAAGGGACCTTCACAGATACGCAGTATTTT	CASGREGTFTDTQYF	TRBV7-2	TRBJ2-3	-	-
TGTGCCAGCAGCCCAATTCAGGGGATTGATCTGAACACTGAAGCTTTCTTT	CASSPIQGIDLNTEAFF	TRBV5-6	TRBJ1-1	-	-
TGTGCCAGCAGCTTAAGTCGGGGCTCCTACGAGCAGTACTTC	CASSLSRGSYEQYF	TRBV7-2	TRBJ2-7	-	-
TGTGCCAGCAGCTTATCAGGGGGCGCAGATACGCAGTATTTT	CASSLSGGADTQYF	TRBV7-3	TRBJ2-3	TRBD1	-
TGTGCTAGTGGTTTGAGGGCGGAGGGTAGGGAAAAACTGTTTTTT	CASGLRAEGREKLFF	TRBV12-5	TRBJ1-4	-	-
TGCGCCAGCAGCCCCACACCGAGCACAGATACGCAGTATTTT	CASSPTPSTDTQYF	TRBV4-3	TRBJ2-3	-	-
TGCGCCAGCAGCAGGCTGGGACTAGAGACAGATACGCAGTATTTT	CASSRLGLETDTQYF	TRBV4-1	TRBJ2-3	TRBD2	-
TGTGCCAGCAGTCAAGACCCAGGGGCGGCAAAGCCCCAGCATTTT	CASSQDPGAAKPQHF	TRBV7-8	TRBJ1-5	-	few
TGTGCCAGCAGTAAACGGACAGGTTGGTCTTCGGGAAAACTGTTTTTT	CASSKRTGWSSGKLFF	TRBV28	TRBJ1-4	TRBD1	few
TGTGCCAGCAGCGCGGGGGGGATCCGACCCCCCGCCGGGGAGCTGTTTTTT	CASSAGGIRPPAGELFF	TRBV9	TRBJ2-2	TRBD2	-
TGTGCCAGCAGTTACTCGGCAGGGCTAGCCAAAAACATTCAGTACTTC	CASSYSAGLAKNIQYF	TRBV6-5	TRBJ2-4	-	-
TGTGCCTGGAGTGTCGATTTAGCGGGAGGGCAGTTCTTC	CAWSVDLAGGQFF	TRBV30	TRBJ2-1	TRBD2	-
TGCGCCAGCAGTCTGTGCGGTGGGGAGGACACAGATACGCAGTATTTT	CASSLCGGEDTDTQYF	TRBV10-1	TRBJ2-3	-	-